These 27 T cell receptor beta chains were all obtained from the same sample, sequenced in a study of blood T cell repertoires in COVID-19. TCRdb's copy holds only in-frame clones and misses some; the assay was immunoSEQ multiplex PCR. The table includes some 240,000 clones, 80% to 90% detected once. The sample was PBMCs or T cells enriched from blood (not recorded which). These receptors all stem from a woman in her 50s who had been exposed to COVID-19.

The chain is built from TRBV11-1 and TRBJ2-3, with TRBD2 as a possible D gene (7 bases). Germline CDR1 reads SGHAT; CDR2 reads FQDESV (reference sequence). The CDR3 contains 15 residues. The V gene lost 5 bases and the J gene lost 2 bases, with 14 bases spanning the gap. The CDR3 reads CASSDRRGHTDTQYF. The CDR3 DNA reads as TGTGCCAGCAGCGACCGGCGGGGGCACACAGATACGCAGTATTTT.

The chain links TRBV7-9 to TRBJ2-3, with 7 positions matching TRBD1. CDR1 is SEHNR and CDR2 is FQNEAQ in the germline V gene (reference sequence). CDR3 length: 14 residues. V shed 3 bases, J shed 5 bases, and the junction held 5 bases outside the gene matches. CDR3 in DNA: TGTGCCAGCAGCTTTACACAGGGGATAGATACGCAGTATTTT. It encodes CASSFTQGIDTQYF.

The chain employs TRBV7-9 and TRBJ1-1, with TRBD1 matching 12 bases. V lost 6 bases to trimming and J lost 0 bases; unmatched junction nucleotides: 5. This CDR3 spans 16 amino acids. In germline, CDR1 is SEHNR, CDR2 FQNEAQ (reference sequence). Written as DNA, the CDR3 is TGTGCCAGCAGTTGGGGACAGGGGGCCATGAACACTGAAGCTTTCTTT. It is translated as CASSWGQGAMNTEAFF.

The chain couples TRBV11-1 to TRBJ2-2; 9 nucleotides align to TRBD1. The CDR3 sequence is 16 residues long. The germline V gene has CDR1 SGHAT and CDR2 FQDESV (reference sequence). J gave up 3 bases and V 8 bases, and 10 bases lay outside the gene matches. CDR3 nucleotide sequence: TGTGCCAGCCGAAAATTCGGGACAGGGTACACCGGGGAGCTGTTTTTT. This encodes CASRKFGTGYTGELFF.

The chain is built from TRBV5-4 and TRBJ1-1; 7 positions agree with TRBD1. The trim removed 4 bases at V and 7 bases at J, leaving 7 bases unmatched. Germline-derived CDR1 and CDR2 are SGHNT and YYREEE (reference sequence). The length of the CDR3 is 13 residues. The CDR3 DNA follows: TGTGCCAGCAGCATCGACAGGGATAATGAAGCTTTCTTT. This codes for CASSIDRDNEAFF.

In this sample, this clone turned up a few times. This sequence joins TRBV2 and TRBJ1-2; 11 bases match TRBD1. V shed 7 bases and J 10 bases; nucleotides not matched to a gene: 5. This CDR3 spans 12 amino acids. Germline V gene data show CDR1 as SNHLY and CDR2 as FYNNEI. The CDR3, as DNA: TGTGCCAGCACCGGGACAGGGGGATCCTACACCTTC. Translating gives CASTGTGGSYTF. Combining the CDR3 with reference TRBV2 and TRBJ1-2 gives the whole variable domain EPEVTQTPSHQVTQMGQEVILRCVPISNHLYFYWYRQILGQKVEFLVSFYNNEISEKSEIFDDQFSVERPDGSNFTLKIRSTKLEDSAMYFCASTGTGGSYTFGSGTRLTVV.

In DNA, the CDR3 is TGCGCCAGCAGCTCGGTTGGGAGCTCCTACGAGCAGTACTTC. It codes for CASSSVGSSYEQYF. The rearrangement links TRBV5-1 to TRBJ2-7, with TRBD2 as a possible D gene (5 bases). Germline CDR1 SGHRS, CDR2 YFSETQ. The CDR3 extends over 14 amino acids. Trimming left V 3 bases short and J 0 bases short, with 10 bases between.

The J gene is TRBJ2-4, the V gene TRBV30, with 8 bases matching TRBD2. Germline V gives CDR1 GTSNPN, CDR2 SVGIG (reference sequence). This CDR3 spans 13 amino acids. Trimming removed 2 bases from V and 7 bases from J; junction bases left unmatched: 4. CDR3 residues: CAWSKPGGNIQYF. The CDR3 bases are TGTGCCTGGAGTAAACCGGGGGGGAACATTCAGTACTTC.

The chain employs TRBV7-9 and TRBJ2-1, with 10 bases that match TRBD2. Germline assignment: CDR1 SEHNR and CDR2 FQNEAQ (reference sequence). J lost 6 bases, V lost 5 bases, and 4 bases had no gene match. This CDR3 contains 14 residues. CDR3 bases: TGTGCCAGCAGCCGGAGCGGGGGGGCCAATGAGCAGTTCTTC. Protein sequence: CASSRSGGANEQFF.

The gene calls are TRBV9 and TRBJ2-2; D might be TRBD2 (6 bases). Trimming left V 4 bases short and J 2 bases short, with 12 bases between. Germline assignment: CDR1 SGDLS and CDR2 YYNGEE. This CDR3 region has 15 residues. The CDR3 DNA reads TGTGCCAGCAGCATATCCGGGACTAACACCGGGGAGCTGTTTTTT. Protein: CASSISGTNTGELFF.

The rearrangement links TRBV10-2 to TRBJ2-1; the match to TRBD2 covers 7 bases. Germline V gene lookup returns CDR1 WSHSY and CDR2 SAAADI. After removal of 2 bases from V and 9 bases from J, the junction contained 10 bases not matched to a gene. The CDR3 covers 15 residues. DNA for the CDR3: TGCGCCAGCAGTGAGAGTGGGGGGGTGAAGCGTGAGCAGTTCTTC. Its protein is CASSESGGVKREQFF.

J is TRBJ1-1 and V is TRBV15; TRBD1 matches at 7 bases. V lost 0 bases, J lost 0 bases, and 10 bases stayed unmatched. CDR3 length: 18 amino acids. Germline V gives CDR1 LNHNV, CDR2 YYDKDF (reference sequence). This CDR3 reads CATSRDRVTGAMNTEAFF. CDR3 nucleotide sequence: TGTGCCACCAGCAGAGATAGAGTAACAGGGGCGATGAACACTGAAGCTTTCTTT.

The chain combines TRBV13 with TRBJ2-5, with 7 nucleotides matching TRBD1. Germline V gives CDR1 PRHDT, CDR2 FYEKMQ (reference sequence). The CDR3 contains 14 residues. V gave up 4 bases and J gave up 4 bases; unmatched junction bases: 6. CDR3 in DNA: TGTGCCAGCAGCTCGAAGGGGGCCGGAGAGACCCAGTACTTC. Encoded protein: CASSSKGAGETQYF.

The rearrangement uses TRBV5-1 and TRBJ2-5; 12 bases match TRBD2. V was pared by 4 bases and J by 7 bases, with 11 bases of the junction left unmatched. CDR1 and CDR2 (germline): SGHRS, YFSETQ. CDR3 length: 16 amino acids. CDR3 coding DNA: TGCGCCAGCAGCCGCAAGACTAGCGGGGGCCGTGGGACCCAGTACTTC. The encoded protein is CASSRKTSGGRGTQYF.

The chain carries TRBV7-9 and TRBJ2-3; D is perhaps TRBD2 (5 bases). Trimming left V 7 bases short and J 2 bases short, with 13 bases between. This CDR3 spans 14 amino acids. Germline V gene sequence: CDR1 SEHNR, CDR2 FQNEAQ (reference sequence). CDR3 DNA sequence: TGTGCCAGCACCCCCTGGACTGCCACAGATACGCAGTATTTT. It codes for CASTPWTATDTQYF.

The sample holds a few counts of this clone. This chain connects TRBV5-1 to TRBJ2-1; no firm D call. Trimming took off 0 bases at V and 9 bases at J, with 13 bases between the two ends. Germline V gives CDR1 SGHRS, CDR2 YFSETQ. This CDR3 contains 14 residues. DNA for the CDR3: TGCGCCAGCAGCTTGGGACACCCGACAAGTGAGCAGTTCTTC. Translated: CASSLGHPTSEQFF.

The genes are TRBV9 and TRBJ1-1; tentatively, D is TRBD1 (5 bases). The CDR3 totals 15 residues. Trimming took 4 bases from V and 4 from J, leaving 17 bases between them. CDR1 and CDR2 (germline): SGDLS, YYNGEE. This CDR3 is CASSSAEGVGTEAFF. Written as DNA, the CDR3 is TGTGCCAGCAGCTCTGCTGAAGGGGTAGGCACTGAAGCTTTCTTT.

The CDR3 region has the DNA TGTGCCAGCAGCTTACAGACCAACGAAGCTTTCTTT. As protein: CASSLQTNEAFF. This chain joins TRBV5-5 and TRBJ1-1; D not resolved. Trimming cost V 2 bases and J 8 bases, with 10 bases left between them. Germline CDR1 is SGHKS and CDR2 is YYEKEE (reference sequence). The CDR3 has 12 residues.

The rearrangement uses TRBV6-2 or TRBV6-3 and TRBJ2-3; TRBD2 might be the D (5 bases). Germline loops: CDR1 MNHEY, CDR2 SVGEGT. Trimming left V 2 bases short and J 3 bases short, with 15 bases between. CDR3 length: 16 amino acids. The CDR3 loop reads CASSYIALRGTDTQYF. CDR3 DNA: TGTGCCAGCAGTTACATCGCCCTTCGGGGAACAGATACGCAGTATTTT.

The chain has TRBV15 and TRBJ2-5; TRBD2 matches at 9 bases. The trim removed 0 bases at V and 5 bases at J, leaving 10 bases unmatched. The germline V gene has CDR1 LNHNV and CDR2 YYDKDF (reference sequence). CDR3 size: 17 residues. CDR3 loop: CATSRDDQRGADETQYF. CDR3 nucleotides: TGTGCCACCAGCAGAGATGACCAGCGGGGGGCGGATGAGACCCAGTACTTC.

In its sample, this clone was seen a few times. The CDR3 loop is CASSGPRKNQPQHF. The CDR3 coding sequence is TGCGCCAGCAGTGGACCCAGGAAGAATCAGCCCCAGCATTTT. J is TRBJ1-5 and V is TRBV10-1; D gene uncertain. In germline, CDR1 is WNHNN, CDR2 SYGVQD (reference sequence). This CDR3 is 14 amino acids long. Deletions cut 4 bases from V and 4 bases from J, with 11 bases between.

CDR3 sequence reads: CASSLESGTNYGYTF. DNA of the CDR3: TGTGCCAGCAGCTTAGAATCAGGGACTAACTATGGCTACACCTTC. The chain has TRBV7-9 and TRBJ1-2, with D possibly being TRBD1 (5 bases). Germline V CDR1 and CDR2: SEHNR, FQNEAQ (reference sequence). The CDR3 is made up of 15 amino acids. The V gene lost 1 base and the J gene lost 0 bases, with 9 bases spanning the gap.

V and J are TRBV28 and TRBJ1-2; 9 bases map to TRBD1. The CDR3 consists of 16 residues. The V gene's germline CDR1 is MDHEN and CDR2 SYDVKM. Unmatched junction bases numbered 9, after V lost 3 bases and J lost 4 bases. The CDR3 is CASSLRGKQGAYGYTF. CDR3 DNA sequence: TGTGCCAGCAGTTTGAGGGGTAAACAGGGGGCCTATGGCTACACCTTC.

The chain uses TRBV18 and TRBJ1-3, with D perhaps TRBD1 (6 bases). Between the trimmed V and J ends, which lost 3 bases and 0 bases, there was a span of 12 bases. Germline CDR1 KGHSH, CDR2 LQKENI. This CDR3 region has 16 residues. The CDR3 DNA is TGTGCCAGCTCACCCCGACAGGACTCCTCTGGAAACACCATATATTTT. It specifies CASSPRQDSSGNTIYF.

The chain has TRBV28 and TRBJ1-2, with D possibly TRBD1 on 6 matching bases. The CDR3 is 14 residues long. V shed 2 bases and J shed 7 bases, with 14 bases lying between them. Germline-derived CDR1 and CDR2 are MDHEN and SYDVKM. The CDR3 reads CASSLVPGVVGYTF. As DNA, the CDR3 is TGTGCCAGCAGTTTAGTCCCAGGGGTTGTTGGCTACACCTTC.

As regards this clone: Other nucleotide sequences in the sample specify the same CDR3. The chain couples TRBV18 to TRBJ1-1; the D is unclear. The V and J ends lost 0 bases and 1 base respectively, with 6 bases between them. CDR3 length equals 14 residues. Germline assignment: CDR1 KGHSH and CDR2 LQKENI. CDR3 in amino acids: CASSPPRGNTEAFF. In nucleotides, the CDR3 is TGTGCCAGCTCACCACCCCGGGGGAACACTGAAGCTTTCTTT.

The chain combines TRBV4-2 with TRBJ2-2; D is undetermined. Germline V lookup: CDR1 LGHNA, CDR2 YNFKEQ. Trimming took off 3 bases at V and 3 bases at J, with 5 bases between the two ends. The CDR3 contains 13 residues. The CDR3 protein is CASSHSYTGELFF. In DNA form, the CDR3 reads TGTGCCAGCAGCCACAGTTACACCGGGGAGCTGTTTTTT.